Listed below are T cell receptor beta chains from one sample, sequenced in a study of PD-1 blockade in classical Hodgkin lymphoma. Assay used: immunoSEQ multiplex PCR; TCRdb lists only in-frame clones, some missing. The data contain 25,000 to 35,000 clones, less than 75% of them seen just once; the ten biggest clones take up around 3.7%. Specimen: peripheral blood mononuclear cells (PBMCs), collected before the fourth cycle of nivolumab. The receptors originated from a human donor with classical Hodgkin lymphoma. CDR3s include the opening cysteine and the closing phenylalanine or tryptophan. A D gene is named only where the DNA matches it firmly. Clone sizes are given selectively: once, few, many, or a class where the clone is expanded.

d_call	v_call	clone_size	j_call	cdr3_length	cdr3_aa	cdr3_nt
-	TRBV5-1	-	TRBJ2-5	13	CASSLEGPQTQYF	TGCGCCAGCAGCTTGGAGGGGCCCCAGACCCAGTACTTC
-	TRBV21-1	-	TRBJ1-5	16	CASSRGTGFSNQPQHF	TGTGCCAGCAGCAGAGGGACAGGGTTTAGCAATCAGCCCCAGCATTTT
-	TRBV9	-	TRBJ2-1	13	CASSASIYNEQFF	TGTGCCAGCAGCGCCTCCATCTACAATGAGCAGTTCTTC
TRBD1	TRBV27	few	TRBJ1-2	17	CASSLIFGTGGLYGYTF	TGTGCCAGCAGTTTAATCTTCGGGACAGGTGGCCTTTATGGCTACACCTTC
-	TRBV30	-	TRBJ1-1	14	CAWRLAGGAAEAFF	TGTGCCTGGAGGTTGGCGGGGGGGGCGGCTGAAGCTTTCTTT
-	TRBV30	few	TRBJ2-1	10	CAGLGNQQFF	TGTGCCGGACTGGGAAATCAGCAGTTCTTC
-	TRBV30	few	TRBJ1-3	12	CAWGTRGNTIYF	TGTGCCTGGGGGACGAGAGGAAACACCATATATTTT
-	TRBV9	-	TRBJ2-1	15	CASSERERVDNEQFF	TGTGCCAGCAGCGAAAGGGAACGAGTCGACAATGAGCAGTTCTTC
-	TRBV5-1	-	TRBJ2-1	16	CASSLALRDPYNEQFF	TGCGCCAGCAGCTTGGCCCTGCGGGACCCCTACAATGAGCAGTTCTTC
TRBD1	TRBV10-3	once	TRBJ1-2	16	CAISQSGRDSPYGYTF	TGTGCCATCAGCCAATCGGGCCGGGACAGCCCATATGGCTACACCTTC
TRBD1	TRBV28	-	TRBJ2-1	15	CASSRTGETYNEQFF	TGTGCCAGCAGTCGGACAGGGGAAACCTACAATGAGCAGTTCTTC
-	TRBV10-2	-	TRBJ2-2	17	CASSESAGGPPIRELFF	TGCGCCAGCAGTGAGTCAGCCGGGGGGCCTCCAATTCGGGAGCTGTTTTTT
TRBD1	TRBV7-9	-	TRBJ2-7	15	CASSSPGQGSYEQYF	TGTGCCAGCAGCTCACCGGGACAGGGTTCTTACGAGCAGTACTTC
TRBD1	TRBV7-6	-	TRBJ2-7	13	CASSLGQGNEQYF	TGTGCCAGCAGCTTAGGACAGGGGAACGAGCAGTACTTC
TRBD1	TRBV6-5	-	TRBJ2-7	15	CASSPAPDRYYEQYF	TGTGCCAGCAGTCCGGCCCCGGACAGGTACTACGAGCAGTACTTC
-	TRBV9	-	TRBJ1-2	13	CASSGNDNYGYTF	TGTGCCAGCAGCGGCAACGATAACTATGGCTACACCTTC
-	TRBV4-3	-	TRBJ1-6	15	CASSQIQGLSSPLHF	TGCGCCAGCAGCCAAATACAGGGTTTAAGTTCACCCCTCCACTTT
-	TRBV7-8	-	TRBJ2-7	14	CASSLGGPHYEQYF	TGTGCCAGCAGCTTAGGGGGGCCCCACTACGAGCAGTACTTC
-	TRBV7-9	-	TRBJ2-5	12	CASSLNGMVQYF	TGTGCCAGCAGCTTAAACGGGATGGTTCAGTACTTC
-	TRBV27	-	TRBJ1-2	15	CASSTSARANRVSTF	TGTGCCAGCAGTACATCCGCCAGGGCGAATCGAGTCTCCACCTTC
-	TRBV10-3	-	TRBJ2-3	13	CAIGGRDPDTQYF	TGTGCCATCGGAGGGCGGGACCCAGATACGCAGTATTTT
TRBD1	TRBV16	-	TRBJ1-1	17	CASSQSGRGIVDTEAFF	TGTGCCAGCAGCCAATCGGGCAGGGGGATAGTCGACACTGAAGCTTTCTTT
-	TRBV11-2	-	TRBJ2-7	14	CASSSSQISYEQYF	TGTGCCAGCAGCTCATCACAAATCTCCTACGAGCAGTACTTC
-	TRBV11-2	few	TRBJ2-7	13	CASSFGGGYEQYF	TGTGCCAGCAGCTTTGGGGGAGGCTACGAGCAGTACTTC
TRBD1	TRBV7-2	-	TRBJ1-1	15	CASSSRQGRGTEAFF	TGTGCCAGCAGCTCAAGACAGGGTAGGGGCACTGAAGCTTTCTTT
-	TRBV6-5	-	TRBJ2-7	15	CATNPSGQRSYEQYF	TGTGCCACCAACCCCAGTGGACAGCGGAGCTACGAGCAGTACTTC
TRBD1	TRBV5-1	-	TRBJ2-1	13	CASRYTGVIEQFF	TGCGCCAGCAGGTATACAGGGGTTATTGAGCAGTTCTTC
-	TRBV5-4	-	TRBJ1-3	15	CASSNSQGSGNTIYF	TGTGCCAGCAGTAATTCACAGGGTTCTGGAAACACCATATATTTT
-	TRBV5-4	-	TRBJ2-5	14	CASRSSLGLETQYF	TGTGCCAGCAGGTCGAGTTTGGGCCTAGAGACCCAGTACTTC
-	TRBV15	medium-sized	TRBJ2-2	14	CATGTGEDTGELFF	TGTGCCACCGGGACTGGCGAGGACACCGGGGAGCTGTTTTTT
-	TRBV9	once	TRBJ2-5	16	CASSVGRSGTDETQYF	TGTGCCAGCAGCGTAGGGCGAAGTGGGACGGACGAGACCCAGTACTTC
-	TRBV7-9	-	TRBJ2-3	13	CATLNPGTDTQYF	TGTGCCACTCTGAACCCCGGGACAGATACGCAGTATTTT
-	TRBV9	-	TRBJ2-2	18	CASSPHRDGWRNTGELFF	TGTGCCAGCAGCCCCCACCGGGACGGATGGAGGAACACCGGGGAGCTGTTTTTT
-	TRBV28	-	TRBJ1-5	18	CASSLLGGGDGLDQPQHF	TGTGCCAGCAGTTTACTTGGGGGGGGCGACGGGCTTGACCAGCCCCAGCATTTT
-	TRBV2	-	TRBJ2-7	14	CASSPRTETYEQYF	TGTGCCAGCAGCCCTAGGACAGAGACCTACGAGCAGTACTTC
-	TRBV7-8	-	TRBJ1-1	15	CASSLGAVENTEAFF	TGTGCCAGCAGCCTCGGGGCTGTGGAGAACACTGAAGCTTTCTTT
TRBD2	TRBV27	few	TRBJ2-7	13	CASSLTSGYEQYF	TGTGCCAGCAGTTTGACTAGCGGGTACGAGCAGTACTTC
-	TRBV4-3	-	TRBJ1-5	13	CASSQGTARPQHF	TGCGCCAGCAGCCAAGGGACAGCGAGGCCCCAGCATTTT
-	TRBV2	-	TRBJ2-7	13	CASLRGGGYEQHF	TGTGCCAGCCTCCGAGGAGGGGGCTACGAGCAGCACTTC
-	TRBV4-3	few	TRBJ2-6	17	CASSQGTSTGGANVLTF	TGCGCCAGCAGCCAAGGGACGTCCACGGGTGGGGCCAACGTCCTGACTTTC
TRBD1	TRBV11-3	few	TRBJ1-5	19	CASSQIGQGSLSGNQPQHF	TGTGCCAGCTCCCAAATCGGACAGGGGTCCCTGTCTGGCAATCAGCCCCAGCATTTT
-	TRBV18	-	TRBJ1-2	13	CASSYGQGEGYTF	TGTGCCAGCTCGTACGGACAAGGGGAAGGCTACACCTTC
-	TRBV30	-	TRBJ1-6	13	CASGAEASSPLHF	TGTGCCTCAGGAGCGGAGGCAAGTTCACCCCTCCACTTT
TRBD1	TRBV7-6	-	TRBJ2-1	13	CASRGQGRDEQFF	TGTGCCAGCAGGGGACAGGGCAGGGATGAGCAGTTCTTC
TRBD1	TRBV5-6	-	TRBJ1-2	15	CASSLWTGPRHGYTF	TGTGCCAGCAGCTTATGGACAGGACCGAGACATGGCTACACCTTC
-	TRBV6-1	-	TRBJ1-5	22	CASSERERGKLRPMESNQPQHF	TGTGCCAGCAGTGAAAGGGAAAGGGGAAAGCTAAGGCCAATGGAGAGCAATCAGCCCCAGCATTTT
-	TRBV7-7	-	TRBJ2-5	15	CASSDTGVGMETQYF	TGTGCTAGCAGCGACACGGGAGTGGGAATGGAGACCCAGTACTTC
TRBD2	TRBV7-6	-	TRBJ2-7	13	CASSLAGGYEQYF	TGTGCCAGCAGCTTGGCGGGAGGCTACGAGCAGTACTTC
-	TRBV28	-	TRBJ2-3	13	CASTLTVTDTQYF	TGTGCCAGCACCCTGACAGTCACAGATACGCAGTATTTT
TRBD1	TRBV5-6	-	TRBJ2-3	17	CASSLDRGQGGSDTQYF	TGTGCCAGCAGCTTGGATCGCGGACAGGGCGGATCAGATACGCAGTATTTT
TRBD1	TRBV6-6	-	TRBJ2-1	15	CASSYSGTGADEQFF	TGTGCCAGCAGTTACTCGGGGACAGGGGCCGATGAGCAGTTCTTC
-	TRBV6-5	-	TRBJ2-1	14	CASSRVGSYNEQFF	TGTGCCAGCAGTCGTGTGGGTTCCTACAATGAGCAGTTCTTC
TRBD1	TRBV5-3	-	TRBJ2-1	18	CARSLGGLGHSSYNEQFF	TGTGCCAGAAGCTTAGGGGGCCTGGGCCACAGCTCCTACAATGAGCAGTTCTTC
-	TRBV28	-	TRBJ2-5	14	CASGQSGGQETQYF	TGTGCCAGCGGCCAGTCCGGGGGACAAGAGACCCAGTACTTC
-	TRBV14	once	TRBJ2-7	15	CASSQVTGALYEQYF	TGTGCCAGCAGCCAAGTGACGGGGGCGCTCTACGAGCAGTACTTC
-	TRBV5-1	-	TRBJ1-5	14	CASSSGTANQPQHF	TGCGCCAGCAGCTCCGGGACGGCTAATCAGCCCCAGCATTTT
TRBD1	TRBV4-2	-	TRBJ2-5	14	CASSQVGQGETQYF	TGTGCCAGCAGCCAAGTTGGACAGGGGGAGACCCAGTACTTC
-	TRBV10-3	-	TRBJ2-3	14	CAILRQSGSDTQYF	TGTGCCATTCTCCGGCAGAGCGGGTCAGATACGCAGTATTTT
TRBD2	TRBV9	-	TRBJ2-7	16	CASSAPSGRDSYEQYF	TGTGCCAGCAGCGCTCCTAGCGGAAGAGACTCCTACGAGCAGTACTTC